The 28 T cell receptor beta chains below were found in one sample sequenced in a study of T cell responses to AZD1222 COVID-19 vaccine (dated by TCRdb to the early 2020s). Library preparation employed the immunoSEQ multiplex PCR assay. In TCRdb, the immuneACCESS table is reduced to in-frame sequences with V and J assigned. These tables do not hold every clone; where another copy was compared, an unresolved V gene accounts for under half, and the others remain unexplained. The sample table shows 90,000 to 120,000 clones, and nearly 90% are seen once. The top ten clonotypes cover around 4.5% of the sample. Interpreted using the paper, the time point label stands for: about 28 days (+/-7) after the second vaccine dose. The sequencing here drew on peripheral blood, taken 28 days after the second AZD1222 dose. The receptors originated from an adult who received the AZD1222 COVID-19 vaccine.

The chain recombines TRBV19 with TRBJ2-5; D call uncertain. The V end lost 4 bases, the J end lost 5 bases, and 11 bases lay between the germline ends. CDR1 is LNHDA and CDR2 is SQIVND in the germline V gene (reference sequence). The CDR3 length is 13 residues. CDR3 nucleotide sequence: TGTGCCAGTAGTAGGGGTTTAAGGGAGACCCAGTACTTC. Protein: CASSRGLRETQYF.

The chain joins TRBV7-9 to TRBJ1-2, with 7 bases identical to TRBD1. The CDR3 is 12 amino acids. The V gene end was trimmed by 11 bases and the J gene end by 4 bases; junction bases not matched to a gene: 7. The germline gives CDR1 SEHNR, CDR2 FQNEAQ (reference sequence). The CDR3 nucleotides are TGTGCCGCCCCACAGGGGATCTATGGCTACACCTTC. Translation gives CAAPQGIYGYTF.

Notes on this clone: Other DNA sequences from this sample encode an identical CDR3 as well. V and J are TRBV6-5 and TRBJ1-5, with TRBD1 identical over 8 bases. The ends lost 5 bases at V and 7 bases at J; junction bases unmatched: 7. The CDR3 runs 14 residues. Germline loops: CDR1 MNHEY, CDR2 SVGAGI. The CDR3 bases are TGTGCCAGCAGTCTAGACAGGGGAAGGCAGCCCCAGCATTTT. It specifies CASSLDRGRQPQHF.

This clone was found once. This rearrangement joins TRBV6-5 to TRBJ1-6; tentative D call: TRBD1 (6 bases). Germline-derived CDR1 and CDR2 are MNHEY and SVGAGI. With 0 bases removed from V and 5 bases from J, the gap between germline ends came to 11 bases. The CDR3 is made up of 16 amino acids. The CDR3 nucleotides are TGTGCCAGCAGTTACTCGACGGACAGCCATAATTCACCCCTCCACTTT. Amino acids: CASSYSTDSHNSPLHF.

DNA of the CDR3: TGTGCCAGCAGTTCCCCTCAGTCCTACGAGCAGTACTTC. Translation gives CASSSPQSYEQYF. This chain uses TRBV6-5 with TRBJ2-7; D remains ambiguous. V gave up 4 bases and J gave up 1 base, with 8 bases separating them. CDR1 is MNHEY and CDR2 is SVGAGI in the germline V gene. The CDR3 is 13 residues long.

The V call is TRBV14, the J call TRBJ2-1; D is ambiguous. The V end lost 4 bases, the J end lost 5 bases, and 12 bases lay between the germline ends. The CDR3 contains 14 residues. Germline-derived CDR1 and CDR2 are SGHDN and FVKESK. The CDR3 protein is CASSRSFGDNEQFF. The CDR3, as DNA: TGTGCCAGCAGCCGTTCCTTTGGGGACAATGAGCAGTTCTTC.

The chain uses TRBV6-2 or TRBV6-3 and TRBJ1-5; D might be TRBD1 (5 bases). This CDR3 contains 14 residues. The V and J ends lost 5 bases and 3 bases respectively, with 11 bases between them. Per the germline V gene, CDR1 is MNHEY and CDR2 is SVGEGT. The CDR3 DNA sequence: TGTGCCAGCAGTGGGGCAGGTAACAATCAGCCCCAGCATTTT. Translated, it gives CASSGAGNNQPQHF.

In DNA, the CDR3 is TGTGCTAGTGGTTTGGTACTAGCGGGGGAAAATGAGCAGTTCTTC. Encoded protein: CASGLVLAGENEQFF. The V call is TRBV12-5, the J call TRBJ2-1, with 11 bases lining up with TRBD2. With V trimmed by 0 bases and J by 7 bases, 2 bases remained unmatched. Germline CDR1 is LGHNT and CDR2 is FRNRAP. The CDR3 runs to 15 residues.

This clone was picked up a small number of times. This chain uses TRBV19 with TRBJ2-7; possibly TRBD1 for D (6 bases). CDR3 length: 16 residues. V lost 5 bases, J lost 3 bases, and 20 bases lay in between. The V gene's germline CDR1 is LNHDA and CDR2 SQIVND (reference sequence). CDR3 nucleotide sequence: TGTGCCAGTAGTTCCTCAGGGACATCGGGCAACTACGAGCAGTACTTC. Translating it yields CASSSSGTSGNYEQYF.

This rearrangement joins TRBV6-5 to TRBJ1-1; possible D gene TRBD1, 5 bases. The CDR3 is 14 residues long. The germline CDR1 and CDR2 sequences are MNHEY and SVGAGI. Trimming took off 7 bases at V and 6 bases at J, with 18 bases between the two ends. The CDR3 region has the DNA TGTGCCAGCAACCTTAACAGGCCCTCCTCTGAAGCTTTCTTT. Its translation: CASNLNRPSSEAFF.

This clone was detected once. This chain uses TRBV5-4 with TRBJ1-6; D gene uncertain. Trimming left V 5 bases short and J 7 bases short, with 13 bases between. Germline V gene data show CDR1 as SGHNT and CDR2 as YYREEE (reference sequence). This CDR3 comprises 14 residues. CDR3 DNA sequence: TGTGCCAGCAGTCTACAGAGTCGGAATTCACCCCTCCACTTT. Amino acid sequence: CASSLQSRNSPLHF.

The CDR3 nucleotides are TGTGCCAGCAGCCCACCGCCGGTCGATTCGCAGCCCCAGCATTTT. Its protein product is CASSPPPVDSQPQHF. The genes are TRBV6-5 and TRBJ1-5, with no clear D. Germline lookup yields CDR1 MNHEY and CDR2 SVGAGI. The germline V and J ends were trimmed by 6 bases and 7 bases, with 19 bases remaining between them. The CDR3 spans 15 residues.

The DNA for the CDR3 is TGTGCCAGCAGCCCCCCGCTCGTAGAGGATGAAAAACTGTTTTTT. Its translation is CASSPPLVEDEKLFF. J is TRBJ1-4 and V is TRBV7-9; the D is unclear. V was cut by 5 bases and J by 6 bases, with 16 bases left in between. This CDR3 contains 15 residues. Germline assignment: CDR1 SEHNR and CDR2 FQNEAQ (reference sequence).

J is TRBJ2-1 and V is TRBV11-2, with TRBD2 matching over 8 bases. CDR1 SGHAT and CDR2 FQNNGV come from the germline V gene. The CDR3 sequence is 15 residues long. J lost 7 bases, V lost 5 bases, and 10 bases had no gene match. The CDR3 reads CASSLTGGDRNEQFF. CDR3 DNA: TGTGCCAGCAGCCTCACCGGGGGGGATCGGAATGAGCAGTTCTTC. Full variable domain (outside the CDR3, taken from reference TRBV11-2 and TRBJ2-1): EAGVAQSPRYKIIEKRQSVAFWCNPISGHATLYWYQQILGQGPKLLIQFQNNGVVDDSQLPKDRFSAERLKGVDSTLKIQPAKLEDSAVYLCASSLTGGDRNEQFFGPGTRLTVL.

This rearrangement joins TRBV7-6 to TRBJ2-7; 10 bases match TRBD1. This CDR3 has 15 residues. V shed 0 bases and J 6 bases; nucleotides not matched to a gene: 5. The germline gives CDR1 SGHVS, CDR2 FNYEAQ. CDR3 residues: CASSLAPGQGTEQYF. For the CDR3, the DNA is TGTGCCAGCAGCTTAGCTCCGGGACAGGGGACCGAGCAGTACTTC.

J is TRBJ1-5 and V is TRBV9; no firm D call. This CDR3 has 14 amino acids. Germline CDR1 SGDLS, CDR2 YYNGEE. Trimming cost V 0 bases and J 5 bases, with 9 bases left between them. The chain's CDR3 is CASSVDGGDQPQHF. The CDR3 nucleotides are TGTGCCAGCAGCGTAGACGGCGGGGATCAGCCCCAGCATTTT. Combining the CDR3 with reference TRBV9 and TRBJ1-5 gives the whole variable domain DSGVTQTPKHLITATGQRVTLRCSPRSGDLSVYWYQQSLDQGLQFLIQYYNGEERAKGNILERFSAQQFPDLHSELNLSSLELGDSALYFCASSVDGGDQPQHFGDGTRLSIL.

For the CDR3, the DNA is TGTGCGGCAGCCGGACAGCTCTCTGGGGCCAACGTCCTGACTTTC. This codes for CAAAGQLSGANVLTF. The chain carries TRBV2 and TRBJ2-6; TRBD1 is a possible D gene (6 bases). The germline V gene has CDR1 SNHLY and CDR2 FYNNEI. The CDR3 runs to 15 residues. The full variable domain, rest sourced from reference TRBV2 and TRBJ2-6, is EPEVTQTPSHQVTQMGQEVILRCVPISNHLYFYWYRQILGQKVEFLVSFYNNEISEKSEIFDDQFSVERPDGSNFTLKIRSTKLEDSAMYFCAAAGQLSGANVLTFGAGSRLTVL.

This CDR3 reads CASRGKGVAKNIQYF. The CDR3 coding sequence is TGTGCCAGTAGAGGGAAAGGAGTAGCCAAAAACATTCAGTACTTC. The rearrangement uses TRBV19 and TRBJ2-4; D gene unclear. Trimming cost V 6 bases and J 0 bases, with 12 bases left between them. Germline V CDR1 and CDR2: LNHDA, SQIVND (reference sequence). The CDR3 totals 15 residues.

This chain links TRBV4-1 with TRBJ1-5; 8 positions match TRBD1. Germline trimming cut 0 bases from V and 3 bases from J; bases unmatched to any gene: 1. Per the germline V gene, CDR1 is MGHRA and CDR2 is YSYEKL. The CDR3 runs to 15 residues. CDR3: CASSQEGQVNQPQHF. The CDR3 DNA reads TGCGCCAGCAGCCAAGAGGGACAGGTCAATCAGCCCCAGCATTTT.

The chain links TRBV28 to TRBJ2-7, with D hard to call. The CDR3 totals 15 residues. Trimming pared 4 bases from V and 2 bases from J, leaving 15 bases between. The germline CDR1 and CDR2 sequences are MDHEN and SYDVKM. The CDR3 DNA reads TGTGCCAGCAGTTCAACGAACGGGCGACCCTACGAGCAGTACTTC. Translated: CASSSTNGRPYEQYF.

This clone was picked up a small number of times. The chain links TRBV27 to TRBJ1-3; D call uncertain. The CDR3 has 15 amino acids. Germline loops: CDR1 MNHEY, CDR2 SMNVEV (reference sequence). Trimming left V 0 bases short and J 2 bases short, with 8 bases between. The CDR3 loop reads CASSLSPDTGNTIYF. DNA of the CDR3: TGTGCCAGCAGTTTATCCCCAGATACTGGAAACACCATATATTTT.

This chain connects TRBV6-5 to TRBJ1-3; tentatively, D is TRBD1 (6 bases). The CDR3 sequence is 15 residues long. The germline V and J ends were trimmed by 6 bases and 0 bases, with 12 bases remaining between them. Germline CDR1 is MNHEY and CDR2 is SVGAGI. CDR3 amino acids: CASRTTGYSGNTIYF. The CDR3, as DNA: TGTGCCAGCAGAACTACAGGGTACTCTGGAAACACCATATATTTT.

The chain links TRBV4-1 to TRBJ1-1; a possible D gene is TRBD1 (5 bases). The CDR3 extends over 15 amino acids. Trimming took off 1 base at V and 7 bases at J, with 16 bases between the two ends. Germline V gene lookup returns CDR1 MGHRA and CDR2 YSYEKL. CDR3 residues: CASSQVSGVDVEAFF. The CDR3 nucleotides are TGCGCCAGCAGCCAAGTCTCGGGGGTGGATGTTGAAGCTTTCTTT.

The chain employs TRBV5-1 and TRBJ2-7, with TRBD2 matching 7 bases. V was pared by 0 bases and J by 2 bases, with 2 bases of the junction left unmatched. Germline V gene sequence: CDR1 SGHRS, CDR2 YFSETQ. The CDR3 is made up of 14 amino acids. DNA of the CDR3: TGCGCCAGCAGCTTGGACGCGGGGGCCTACGAGCAGTACTTC. It translates to CASSLDAGAYEQYF.

The V call is TRBV9, the J call TRBJ1-1, with D unclear. The germline CDR1 and CDR2 sequences are SGDLS and YYNGEE. The V end was cut by 0 bases, the J end by 6 bases, with 9 bases between. The CDR3 loop spans 13 amino acids. The CDR3 protein is CASSVDAEPEAFF. Written as DNA, the CDR3 is TGTGCCAGCAGCGTAGACGCGGAGCCTGAAGCTTTCTTT. Full variable domain (outside the CDR3, taken from reference TRBV9 and TRBJ1-1): DSGVTQTPKHLITATGQRVTLRCSPRSGDLSVYWYQQSLDQGLQFLIQYYNGEERAKGNILERFSAQQFPDLHSELNLSSLELGDSALYFCASSVDAEPEAFFGQGTRLTVV.

This clone was observed once. The chain is built from TRBV4-2 and TRBJ1-6, with D possibly being TRBD1 (5 bases). In germline, CDR1 is LGHNA, CDR2 YNFKEQ. V was clipped by 4 bases and J by 9 bases, with 19 bases between them. This CDR3 has 16 amino acids. The CDR3 coding sequence is TGTGCCAGCAGCCGACCTGGGGCAGACAAAAGTTCACCCCTCCACTTT. It translates to CASSRPGADKSSPLHF.

The chain has TRBV6-5 and TRBJ2-7, with D possibly matching TRBD1 (6 bases). Germline V gene lookup returns CDR1 MNHEY and CDR2 SVGAGI. The CDR3 length is 15 residues. Trimming left V 4 bases short and J 4 bases short, with 17 bases between. The chain's CDR3 is CASSSHGTLPYEQYF. The CDR3 region has the DNA TGTGCCAGCAGTTCACACGGGACACTCCCATACGAGCAGTACTTC.

The V and J genes are TRBV7-9 and TRBJ1-3, with 8 bases that match TRBD1. Germline assignment: CDR1 SEHNR and CDR2 FQNEAQ (reference sequence). Germline trimming cut 1 base from V and 4 bases from J; bases unmatched to any gene: 9. The CDR3 totals 17 residues. The CDR3 coding sequence is TGTGCCAGCAGCTTAGGATCGGGCAGGGGGCCGGGAAACACCATATATTTT. It specifies CASSLGSGRGPGNTIYF.